Judged by frequency, the clone carrying this TCR beta chain is medium-sized (0.01 to 0.1%). Its cognate antigen is unknown. TRB was amplified from around 250 ng of peripheral blood genomic DNA per sample. CDR3 length equals 14 residues. In germline, CDR1 is MNHEY, CDR2 SMNVEV (reference sequence). TRB was amplified by touch-down multiplex PCR, primer pools A and B combined. TCRdb reprocessed the multiplex PCR reads, with one entry per CDR3 protein and no DNA. In all, the sample yields a few thousand distinct CDR3 sequences. These data are taken from a study of T cell clusters in autoimmune cytopenias. Study in general: A median of 51,575 TRB reads per sample yielded a median roughly 2,500 distinct clonotypes. Study results and caveats: Exclusive TRB clusters were 2.5 to 3.5-fold more numerous in healthy donors than in active autoimmune hepatitis. Primary autoimmune cytopenia patients seemingly lacked the physiological T cell clusters found in healthy donors.

This rearrangement joins TRBV27 to TRBJ2-7; no DNA is available, so the TRBD1 call from TCRdb remains unchecked. The material sequenced was peripheral blood. This TCR was sampled from a human donor with an autoimmune cytopenia or autoimmune hepatitis (not recorded which). CDR3 in amino acids: CASSPTGGDYEQYF.